This T cell receptor (beta chain) derives from a study of cytomegalovirus exposure and HLA in healthy donors. The study, taken as a whole, reports: Rare TCR sequences predominated, though certain public TCRs were found in many donors. Within an earlier analysis, most TCR beta V segments proved productive either about 90% or about 30% of the time. Later findings reportedly placed an Asian-associated ancestry cluster below the approximately 670-donor mean for N-insertions. TCR beta V- and J-gene trimming, according to a later analysis, was linked to a missense DCLRE1C variant.

PCR was performed using 60 Vbeta and 13 Jbeta primers. Assay used: immunoSEQ multiplex PCR; TCRdb lists only in-frame clones, some missing. The table includes 130,000 to 150,000 clones, around 80% detected once. The CDR3 consists of 17 residues. V lost 5 bases and J lost 0, with 16 bases in between. CDR1 MDHEN and CDR2 SYDVKM come from the germline V gene. As concerns this clone: The target antigen is unknown.

J is TRBJ1-4 and V is TRBV28; tentatively, D is TRBD1 (6 bases). The sequence was obtained from a man aged 30 to 39 in good health and CMV-seronegative. Source material: PBMCs. CDR3 residues: CASSPTGHTPTNEKLFF. CDR3 sequence (DNA): TGTGCCAGCAGTCCTACGGGACACACGCCAACTAATGAAAAACTGTTTTTT.